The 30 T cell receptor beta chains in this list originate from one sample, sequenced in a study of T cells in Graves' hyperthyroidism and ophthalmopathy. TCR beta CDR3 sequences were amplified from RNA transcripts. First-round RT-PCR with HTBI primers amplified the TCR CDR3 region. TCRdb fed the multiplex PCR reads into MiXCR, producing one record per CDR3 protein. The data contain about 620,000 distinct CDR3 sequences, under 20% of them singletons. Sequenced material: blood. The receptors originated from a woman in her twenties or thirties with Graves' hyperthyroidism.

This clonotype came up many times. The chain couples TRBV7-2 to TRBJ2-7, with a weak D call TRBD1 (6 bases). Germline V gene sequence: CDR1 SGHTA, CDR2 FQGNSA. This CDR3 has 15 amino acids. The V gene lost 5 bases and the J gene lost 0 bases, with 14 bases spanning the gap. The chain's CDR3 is CASSIQGGASYEQYF. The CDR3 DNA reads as TGTGCCAGCAGCATACAGGGTGGGGCCTCCTACGAGCAGTACTTC. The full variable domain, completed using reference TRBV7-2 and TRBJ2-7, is GAGVSQSPSNKVTEKGKDVELRCDPISGHTALYWYRQSLGQGLEFLIYFQGNSAPDKSGLPSDRFSAERTGGSVSTLTIQRTQQEDSAVYLCASSIQGGASYEQYFGPGTRLTVT.

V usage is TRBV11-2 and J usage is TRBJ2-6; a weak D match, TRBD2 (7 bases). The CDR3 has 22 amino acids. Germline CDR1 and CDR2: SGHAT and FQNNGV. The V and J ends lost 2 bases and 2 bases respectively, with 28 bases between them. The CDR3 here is CASSLFPGGGSRVFTGANVLTF. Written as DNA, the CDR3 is TGTGCCAGCAGCTTATTCCCGGGGGGCGGGAGCCGAGTATTTACTGGGGCCAACGTCCTGACTTTC.

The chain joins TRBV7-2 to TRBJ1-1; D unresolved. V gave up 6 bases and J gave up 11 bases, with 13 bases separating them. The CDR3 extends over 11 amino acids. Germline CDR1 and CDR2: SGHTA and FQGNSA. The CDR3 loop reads CASSPAGEAFF. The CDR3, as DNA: TGTGCCAGCAGTCCCGCAGGAGAGGCTTTCTTT.

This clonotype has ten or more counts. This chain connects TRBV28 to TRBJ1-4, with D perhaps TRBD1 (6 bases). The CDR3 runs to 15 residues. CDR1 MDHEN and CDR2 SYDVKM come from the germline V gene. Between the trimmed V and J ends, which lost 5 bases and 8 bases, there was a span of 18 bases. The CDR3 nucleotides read TGTGCCAGCAGTCCTAGCGGGGGGCGCCGCGAAAAACTGTTTTTT. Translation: CASSPSGGRREKLFF.

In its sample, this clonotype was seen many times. DNA of the CDR3: TGTGCCAGCAGTGACGGACAGGGGGGGACCTACGAGCAGTACTTC. Encoded protein: CASSDGQGGTYEQYF. The rearrangement uses TRBV6-1 and TRBJ2-7; 10 nucleotides align to TRBD1. V was pared by 3 bases and J by 2 bases, with 4 bases of the junction left unmatched. The CDR3 has 15 amino acids. Germline CDR1 MNHNS, CDR2 SASEGT.

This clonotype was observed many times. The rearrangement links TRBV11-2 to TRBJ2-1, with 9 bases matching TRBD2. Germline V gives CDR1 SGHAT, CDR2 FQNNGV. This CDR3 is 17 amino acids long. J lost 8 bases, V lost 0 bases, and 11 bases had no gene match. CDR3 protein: CASSLDRASGKEHEQFF. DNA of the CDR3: TGTGCCAGCAGCTTAGATCGGGCTAGCGGGAAAGAGCATGAGCAGTTCTTC.

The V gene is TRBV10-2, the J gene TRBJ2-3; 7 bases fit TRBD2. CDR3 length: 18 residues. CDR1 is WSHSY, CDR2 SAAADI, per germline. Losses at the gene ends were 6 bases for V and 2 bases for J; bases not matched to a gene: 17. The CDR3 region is CASRPTERTSPYTDTQYF. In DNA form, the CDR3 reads TGCGCCAGCAGACCCACGGAAAGGACTAGTCCTTACACAGATACGCAGTATTTT.

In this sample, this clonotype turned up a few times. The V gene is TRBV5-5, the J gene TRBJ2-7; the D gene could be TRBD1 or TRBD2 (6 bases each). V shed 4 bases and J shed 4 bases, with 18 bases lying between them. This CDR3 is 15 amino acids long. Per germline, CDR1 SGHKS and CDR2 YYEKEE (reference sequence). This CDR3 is CASSPGVGGTYEQYF. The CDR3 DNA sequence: TGTGCCAGCAGCCCCGGCGTGGGGGGCACGTACGAGCAGTACTTC.

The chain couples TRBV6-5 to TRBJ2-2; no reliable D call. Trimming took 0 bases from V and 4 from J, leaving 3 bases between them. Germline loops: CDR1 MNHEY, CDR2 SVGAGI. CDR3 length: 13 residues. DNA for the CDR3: TGTGCCAGCAGTTACTCTGGCACCGGGGAGCTGTTTTTT. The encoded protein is CASSYSGTGELFF.

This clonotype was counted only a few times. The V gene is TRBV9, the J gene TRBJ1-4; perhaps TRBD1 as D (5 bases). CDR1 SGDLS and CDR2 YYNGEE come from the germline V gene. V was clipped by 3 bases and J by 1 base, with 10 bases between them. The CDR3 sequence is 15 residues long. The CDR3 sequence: CASSADSGTNEKLFF. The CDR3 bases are TGTGCCAGCAGCGCAGACAGCGGAACTAATGAAAAACTGTTTTTT.

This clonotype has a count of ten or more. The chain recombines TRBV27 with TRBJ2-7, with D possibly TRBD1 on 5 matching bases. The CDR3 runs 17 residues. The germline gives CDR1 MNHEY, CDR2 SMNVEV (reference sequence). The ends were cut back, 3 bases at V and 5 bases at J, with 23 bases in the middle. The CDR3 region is CASSFGAVYGRSNEQYF. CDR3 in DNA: TGTGCCAGCAGTTTTGGGGCCGTTTATGGGCGTTCAAACGAGCAGTACTTC.

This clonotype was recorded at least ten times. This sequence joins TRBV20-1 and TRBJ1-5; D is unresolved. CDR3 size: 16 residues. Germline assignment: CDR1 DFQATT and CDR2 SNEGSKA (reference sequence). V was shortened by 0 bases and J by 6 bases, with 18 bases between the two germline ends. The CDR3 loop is CSARDRGSPGGQPQHF. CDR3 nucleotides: TGCAGTGCTAGAGATCGGGGATCGCCCGGAGGTCAGCCCCAGCATTTT.

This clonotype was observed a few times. CDR3 residues: CASSVRWDNTEAFF. CDR3 nucleotide sequence: TGTGCCAGCAGCGTAAGGTGGGATAATACTGAAGCTTTCTTT. The genes are TRBV9 and TRBJ1-1; D is unresolved. Germline assignment: CDR1 SGDLS and CDR2 YYNGEE. The V end was cut by 1 base, the J end by 5 bases, with 12 bases between. This CDR3 has 14 residues.

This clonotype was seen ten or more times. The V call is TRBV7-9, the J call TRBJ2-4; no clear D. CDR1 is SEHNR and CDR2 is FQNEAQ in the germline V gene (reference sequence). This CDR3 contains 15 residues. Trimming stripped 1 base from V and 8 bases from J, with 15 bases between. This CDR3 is CASSLGATRLDIQYF. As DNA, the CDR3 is TGTGCCAGCAGCTTAGGCGCCACGCGACTGGACATTCAGTACTTC.

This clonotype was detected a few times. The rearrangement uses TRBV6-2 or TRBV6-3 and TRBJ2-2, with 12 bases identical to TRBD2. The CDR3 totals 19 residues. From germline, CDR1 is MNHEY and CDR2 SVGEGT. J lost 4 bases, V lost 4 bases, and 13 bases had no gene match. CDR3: CASSSAALAGGPVTGELFF. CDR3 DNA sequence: TGTGCCAGCAGTTCCGCCGCCCTAGCGGGAGGGCCGGTCACCGGGGAGCTGTTTTTT.

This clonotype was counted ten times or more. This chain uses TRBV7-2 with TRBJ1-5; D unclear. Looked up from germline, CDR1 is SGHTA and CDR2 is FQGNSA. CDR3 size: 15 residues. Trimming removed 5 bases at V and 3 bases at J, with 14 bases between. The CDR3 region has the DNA TGTGCCAGCAGCCACCCTGACGGAAACAATCAGCCCCAGCATTTT. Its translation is CASSHPDGNNQPQHF.

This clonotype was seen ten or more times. The CDR3 here is CASSEWNNEQFF. For the CDR3, the DNA is TGTGCCAGCAGTGAATGGAACAATGAGCAGTTCTTC. The gene calls are TRBV2 and TRBJ2-1; D is unclear. The CDR3 is made up of 12 amino acids. Trimming removed 2 bases at V and 5 bases at J, with 4 bases between. The germline CDR1 and CDR2 sequences are SNHLY and FYNNEI.

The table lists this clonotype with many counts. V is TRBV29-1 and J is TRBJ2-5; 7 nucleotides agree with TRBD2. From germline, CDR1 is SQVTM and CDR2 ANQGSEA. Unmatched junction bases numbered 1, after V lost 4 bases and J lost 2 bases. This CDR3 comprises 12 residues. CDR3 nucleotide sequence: TGCAGCGTTGCTAGCGGTCAAGAGACCCAGTACTTC. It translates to CSVASGQETQYF.

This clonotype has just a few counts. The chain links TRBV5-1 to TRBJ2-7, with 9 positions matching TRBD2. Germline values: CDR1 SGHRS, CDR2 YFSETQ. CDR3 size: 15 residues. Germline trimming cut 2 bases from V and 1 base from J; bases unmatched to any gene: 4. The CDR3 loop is CASSLAGGFSYEQYF. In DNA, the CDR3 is TGCGCCAGCAGCTTAGCGGGAGGTTTTTCCTACGAGCAGTACTTC.

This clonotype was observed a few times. CDR3: CASSFGTAEGYTF. The CDR3 nucleotides read TGTGCCAGCAGCTTCGGGACAGCGGAAGGCTACACCTTC. The rearrangement uses TRBV7-2 and TRBJ1-2; 7 nucleotides agree with TRBD1. Per the germline V gene, CDR1 is SGHTA and CDR2 is FQGNSA. The CDR3 totals 13 residues. The V gene end was trimmed by 3 bases and the J gene end by 8 bases; junction bases not matched to a gene: 6. Together with reference TRBV7-2 and TRBJ1-2, the CDR3 gives the full variable domain: GAGVSQSPSNKVTEKGKDVELRCDPISGHTALYWYRQSLGQGLEFLIYFQGNSAPDKSGLPSDRFSAERTGGSVSTLTIQRTQQEDSAVYLCASSFGTAEGYTFGSGTRLTVV.

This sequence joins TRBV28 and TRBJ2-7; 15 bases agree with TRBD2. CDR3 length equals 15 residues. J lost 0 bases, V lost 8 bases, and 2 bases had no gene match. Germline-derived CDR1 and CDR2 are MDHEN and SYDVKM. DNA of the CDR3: TGTGCCAGCGGGACTAGCGGGAGGAACTCCTACGAGCAGTACTTC. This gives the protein CASGTSGRNSYEQYF. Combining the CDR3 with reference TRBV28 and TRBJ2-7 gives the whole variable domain DVKVTQSSRYLVKRTGEKVFLECVQDMDHENMFWYRQDPGLGLRLIYFSYDVKMKEKGDIPEGYSVSREKKERFSLILESASTNQTSMYLCASGTSGRNSYEQYFGPGTRLTVT.

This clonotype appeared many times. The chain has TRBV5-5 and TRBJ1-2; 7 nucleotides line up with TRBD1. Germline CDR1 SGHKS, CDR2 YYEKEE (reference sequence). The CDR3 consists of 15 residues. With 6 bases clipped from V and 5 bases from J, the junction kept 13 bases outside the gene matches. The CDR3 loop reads CASTPGRGRGYGYTF. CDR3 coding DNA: TGTGCCAGCACCCCTGGGAGGGGGCGCGGTTATGGCTACACCTTC.

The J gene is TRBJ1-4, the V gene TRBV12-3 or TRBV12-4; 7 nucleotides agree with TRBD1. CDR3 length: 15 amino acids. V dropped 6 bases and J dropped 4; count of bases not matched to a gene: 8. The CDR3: CASSLNRGDNEKLFF. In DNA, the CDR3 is TGTGCCAGCAGCCTAAACAGGGGCGATAATGAAAAACTGTTTTTT.

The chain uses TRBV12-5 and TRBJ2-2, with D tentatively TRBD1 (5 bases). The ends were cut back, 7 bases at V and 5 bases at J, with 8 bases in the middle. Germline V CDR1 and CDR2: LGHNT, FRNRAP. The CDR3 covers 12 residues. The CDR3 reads CASADRTGELFF. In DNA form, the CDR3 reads TGTGCTAGTGCCGACAGAACCGGGGAGCTGTTTTTT.

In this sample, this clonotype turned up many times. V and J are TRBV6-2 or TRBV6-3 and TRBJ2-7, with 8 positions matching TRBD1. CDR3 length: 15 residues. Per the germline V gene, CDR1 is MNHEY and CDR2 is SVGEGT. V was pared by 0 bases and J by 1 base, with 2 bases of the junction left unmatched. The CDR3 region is CASSYSGTGSYEQYF. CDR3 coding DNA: TGTGCCAGCAGTTACTCGGGGACAGGATCCTACGAGCAGTACTTC.

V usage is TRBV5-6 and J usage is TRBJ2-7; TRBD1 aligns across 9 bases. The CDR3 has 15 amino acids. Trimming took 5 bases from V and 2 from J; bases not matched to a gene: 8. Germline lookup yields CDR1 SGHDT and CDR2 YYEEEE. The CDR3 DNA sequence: TGTGCCAGCAGTCATTTGGGACAGGGCGCCTACGAGCAGTACTTC. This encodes CASSHLGQGAYEQYF.

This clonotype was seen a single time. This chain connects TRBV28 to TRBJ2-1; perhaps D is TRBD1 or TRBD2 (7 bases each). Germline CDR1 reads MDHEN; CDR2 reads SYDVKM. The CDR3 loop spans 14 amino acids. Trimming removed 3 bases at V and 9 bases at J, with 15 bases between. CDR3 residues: CASSFRGGGSEQFF. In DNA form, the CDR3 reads TGTGCCAGCAGTTTCAGGGGGGGCGGGAGTGAGCAGTTCTTC.

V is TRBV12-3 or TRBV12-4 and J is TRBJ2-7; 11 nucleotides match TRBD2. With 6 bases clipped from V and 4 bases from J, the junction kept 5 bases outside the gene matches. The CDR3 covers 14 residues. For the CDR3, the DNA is TGTGCCAGCAGACTAGCGGGAGCGACGTACGAGCAGTACTTC. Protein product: CASRLAGATYEQYF.

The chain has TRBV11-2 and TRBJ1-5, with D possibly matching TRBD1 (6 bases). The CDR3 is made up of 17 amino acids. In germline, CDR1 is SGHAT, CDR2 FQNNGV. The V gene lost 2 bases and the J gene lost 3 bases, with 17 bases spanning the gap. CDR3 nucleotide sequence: TGTGCCAGCAGCTTAAAATCGGGTGGGGGGCCCAATCAGCCCCAGCATTTT. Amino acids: CASSLKSGGGPNQPQHF. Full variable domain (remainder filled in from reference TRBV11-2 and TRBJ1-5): EAGVAQSPRYKIIEKRQSVAFWCNPISGHATLYWYQQILGQGPKLLIQFQNNGVVDDSQLPKDRFSAERLKGVDSTLKIQPAKLEDSAVYLCASSLKSGGGPNQPQHFGDGTRLSIL.

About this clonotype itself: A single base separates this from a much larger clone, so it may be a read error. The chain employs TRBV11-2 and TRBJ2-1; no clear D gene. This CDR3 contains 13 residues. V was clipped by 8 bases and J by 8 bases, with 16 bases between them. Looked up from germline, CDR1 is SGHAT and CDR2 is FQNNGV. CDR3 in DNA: TGTGCCAGCTCACCACCCAGCCTCGATGAGCAGTTCTTC. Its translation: CASSPPSLDEQFF.